Shown below are 18 T cell receptor beta chains from a single sample sequenced in a study of cytomegalovirus exposure and HLA in healthy donors (dated by TCRdb to 2016 to 2017). Library preparation was by the immunoSEQ multiplex PCR assay. For the multiplex PCR, a mixture combining 60 forward primers for TCR Vbeta segments and 13 reverse primers for TCR Jbeta segments was used. TCRdb carries this immuneACCESS record with in-frame sequences only. Its versions omit some clonotypes, under half of them owing to an unresolved V gene in the studies checked, with the rest unexplained. In all, the sample holds some 160,000 clones, and 65% to 80% of those were seen once. The biggest ten clones account for 1.5% to 2% of the sample. The sequenced material came from PBMCs. The origin of the receptors is a woman in her 40s in good health and CMV-seronegative.

The chain has TRBV19 and TRBJ1-2; D ambiguous. Germline V gene sequence: CDR1 LNHDA, CDR2 SQIVND (reference sequence). This CDR3 comprises 15 residues. Trimming removed 3 bases at V and 4 bases at J, with 15 bases between. The CDR3 loop reads CASSIGSPSGYGYTF. The CDR3 DNA reads TGTGCCAGTAGTATTGGGTCCCCAAGCGGCTATGGCTACACCTTC.

The rearrangement uses TRBV18 and TRBJ1-2; perhaps TRBD1 as D (6 bases). The CDR3 is 16 amino acids. Germline assignment: CDR1 KGHSH and CDR2 LQKENI. The V and J ends lost 0 bases and 1 base respectively, with 12 bases between them. CDR3 nucleotides: TGTGCCAGCTCACCACCGGACAGTCTCCTTAACTATGGCTACACCTTC. It yields the protein CASSPPDSLLNYGYTF.

The rearrangement links TRBV5-1 to TRBJ2-7, with D perhaps matching TRBD1 (6 bases). In germline, CDR1 is SGHRS, CDR2 YFSETQ. The CDR3 totals 13 residues. V dropped 4 bases and J dropped 6 bases, with 14 bases sitting between them. The CDR3 loop reads CASSPKVQGEQYF. In DNA form, the CDR3 reads TGCGCCAGCAGCCCCAAGGTACAGGGCGAGCAGTACTTC.

The chain links TRBV19 to TRBJ2-5, with 13 bases identical to TRBD2. The CDR3 runs to 21 residues. The junction had 14 bases not matched to a gene; V was cut back by 1 base and J by 0 bases. Germline V CDR1 and CDR2: LNHDA, SQIVND (reference sequence). DNA of the CDR3: TGTGCCAGTAGTATAGCAAGGGAGGGGGGACTAGCGGGGCCCTACCAAGAGACCCAGTACTTC. Translation gives CASSIAREGGLAGPYQETQYF.

The genes are TRBV7-9 and TRBJ1-4; 7 bases align to TRBD1. The trim removed 5 bases at V and 8 bases at J, leaving 8 bases unmatched. CDR3 length equals 14 residues. Germline CDR1 is SEHNR and CDR2 is FQNEAQ (reference sequence). In nucleotides, the CDR3 is TGTGCCAGCAGCCCGACAGGGCCCTGGGAAAAACTGTTTTTT. Translated, it gives CASSPTGPWEKLFF.

The genes are TRBV10-2 and TRBJ1-1; TRBD1 is a possible D gene (6 bases). CDR1 is WSHSY and CDR2 is SAAADI in the germline V gene. Trimming took 6 bases from V and 3 from J, leaving 11 bases between them. CDR3 length equals 13 residues. The CDR3 nucleotides are TGCGCCAGCAGCCTACAGGGTCACACTGAAGCTTTCTTT. Translating gives CASSLQGHTEAFF.

The chain has TRBV2 and TRBJ2-5; 14 nucleotides align to TRBD2. With V trimmed by 4 bases and J by 1 base, 2 bases remained unmatched. From germline, CDR1 is SNHLY and CDR2 FYNNEI. This CDR3 comprises 16 residues. The CDR3 spells CASSGGLAGAQETQYF. CDR3 nucleotide sequence: TGTGCCAGCAGTGGGGGACTAGCGGGGGCCCAAGAGACCCAGTACTTC.

The chain carries TRBV6-5 and TRBJ1-3, with 7 bases fitting TRBD1. The V and J ends lost 2 bases and 5 bases, in that order; junction bases with no gene match: 9. The CDR3 consists of 16 residues. Looked up from germline, CDR1 is MNHEY and CDR2 is SVGAGI. The chain's CDR3 is CASSYVAGGIRNTIYF. The CDR3 DNA is TGTGCCAGCAGTTACGTCGCAGGGGGTATAAGAAACACCATATATTTT.

The chain links TRBV10-3 to TRBJ1-2, with TRBD1 matching 10 bases. The CDR3 contains 14 residues. CDR1 is ENHRY and CDR2 is SYGVKD in the germline V gene. J gave up 4 bases and V 5 bases, and 4 bases lay outside the gene matches. Here the CDR3 reads CAISSTGGSYGYTF. The CDR3 DNA reads TGTGCCATCAGTTCGACAGGGGGCAGCTATGGCTACACCTTC.

The sample holds a few counts of this clone. The V and J genes are TRBV5-1 and TRBJ1-4; 7 positions match TRBD1. The CDR3 extends over 15 amino acids. From germline, CDR1 is SGHRS and CDR2 YFSETQ. Trimming cost V 1 base and J 4 bases; bases outside gene matches: 4. For the CDR3, the DNA is TGCGCCAGCAGCTTGCGGGGACAGCTTAATGAAAAACTGTTTTTT. It yields the protein CASSLRGQLNEKLFF.

This clone has a handful of counts. The chain recombines TRBV6-5 with TRBJ1-1; D gene ambiguous. This CDR3 region has 14 residues. Trimming removed 6 bases from V and 5 bases from J, with 16 bases in between. The germline V gene has CDR1 MNHEY and CDR2 SVGAGI. The DNA of the CDR3 is TGTGCCAGCAGCCACGGGGTGCGTGGAACTGAAGCTTTCTTT. Amino acids: CASSHGVRGTEAFF.

The V call is TRBV10-3, the J call TRBJ2-7; D is possibly TRBD1 (6 bases). Germline V CDR1 and CDR2: ENHRY, SYGVKD. Trimming shortened V by 6 bases and J by 5 bases, and 8 bases separated the two germline ends. The CDR3 is 11 residues long. The CDR3 region has the DNA TGTGCCATCAGCAACAGGGACGAGCAGTACTTC. Protein sequence: CAISNRDEQYF.

As concerns this clone: The sample carries other DNA sequences with the same CDR3. The gene calls are TRBV27 and TRBJ1-5; D possibly corresponds to TRBD1 (5 bases). The V gene lost 3 bases and the J gene lost 2 bases, with 8 bases spanning the gap. Germline V CDR1 and CDR2: MNHEY, SMNVEV (reference sequence). This CDR3 is 14 amino acids long. The CDR3 loop reads CASSFTGGNQPQHF. CDR3 nucleotide sequence: TGTGCCAGCAGTTTCACAGGTGGCAATCAGCCCCAGCATTTT.

The chain carries TRBV7-9 and TRBJ1-3, with D tentatively TRBD1 (5 bases). The CDR3 is 15 residues long. Germline lookup yields CDR1 SEHNR and CDR2 FQNEAQ (reference sequence). Trimming stripped 5 bases from V and 0 bases from J, with 11 bases between. The CDR3 region is CASSVQGGSGNTIYF. CDR3 coding DNA: TGTGCCAGCAGCGTTCAGGGAGGCTCTGGAAACACCATATATTTT.

This clone turned up a few times. The gene calls are TRBV11-2 and TRBJ1-2; D remains ambiguous. Trimming took 0 bases from V and 8 from J, leaving 13 bases between them. This CDR3 region has 14 residues. Per the germline V gene, CDR1 is SGHAT and CDR2 is FQNNGV. The CDR3, as DNA: TGTGCCAGCAGCTTAGATGTAGCCGCCTCCGGCTACACCTTC. This translates into CASSLDVAASGYTF.

The V call is TRBV10-3, the J call TRBJ2-7, with D possibly being TRBD1 (6 bases). The V end lost 7 bases, the J end lost 5 bases, and 9 bases lay between the germline ends. The CDR3 covers 11 residues. Germline loops: CDR1 ENHRY, CDR2 SYGVKD. The CDR3 nucleotides are TGTGCCATCACGGCAGGGGACGAGCAGTACTTC. Residues: CAITAGDEQYF.

The rearrangement joins TRBV11-2 to TRBJ2-2; TRBD2 matches at 7 bases. The germline gives CDR1 SGHAT, CDR2 FQNNGV. V dropped 2 bases and J dropped 6; count of bases not matched to a gene: 6. This CDR3 comprises 15 residues. The CDR3 sequence: CASSLLGGYPGELFF. CDR3 sequence (DNA): TGTGCCAGCAGCTTATTGGGAGGGTATCCCGGGGAGCTGTTTTTT.

The rearrangement joins TRBV19 to TRBJ2-7; 7 nucleotides line up with TRBD2. The CDR3 length is 13 residues. In germline, CDR1 is LNHDA, CDR2 SQIVND (reference sequence). J lost 6 bases, V lost 6 bases, and 8 bases had no gene match. The CDR3 spells CASRKAGVREQYF. The CDR3 nucleotides are TGTGCCAGTAGAAAGGCGGGAGTGCGCGAGCAGTACTTC.